Below are 27 T cell receptor beta chains sequenced from a single sample in a study of T cells after yellow fever vaccination. TCRdb passed the 5' RACE reads through MiXCR, listing each CDR3 protein once. This table holds around 400,000 distinct CDR3 sequences, approximately 10% found once. Sequenced here: PBMCs, sampled on the day of the first yellow fever vaccination. Receptors originate from a man aged 18 to 30 who received the YFV17D yellow fever vaccine.

This clonotype was seen more than once but under ten times. The CDR3 DNA follows: TGCAGTGCTCGTACAGGGGGCACCAAGACCCAGTACTTC. Translation: CSARTGGTKTQYF. This rearrangement joins TRBV20-1 to TRBJ2-5; 9 nucleotides line up with TRBD1. The CDR3 extends over 13 amino acids. The V and J ends lost 5 bases and 6 bases, in that order; junction bases with no gene match: 7. CDR1 and CDR2 from the germline V gene are DFQATT and SNEGSKA (reference sequence).

The sample holds a few counts of this clonotype. The V gene is TRBV29-1, the J gene TRBJ2-3; TRBD1 agrees at 10 bases. With V trimmed by 5 bases and J by 2 bases, 7 bases remained unmatched. This CDR3 is built from 15 residues. Germline V CDR1 and CDR2: SQVTM, ANQGSEA. CDR3 sequence reads: CSVPRTGGYTDTQYF. The CDR3 coding sequence is TGCAGCGTTCCGCGGACAGGGGGTTACACAGATACGCAGTATTTT.

V usage is TRBV20-1 and J usage is TRBJ2-5; 9 nucleotides align to TRBD1. After removal of 0 bases from V and 7 bases from J, the junction contained 12 bases not matched to a gene. Germline CDR1 DFQATT, CDR2 SNEGSKA (reference sequence). The CDR3 sequence is 16 residues long. The DNA for the CDR3 is TGCAGTGCTAGAGAGGGAACAGGGGGCTTGAGCCCGACCCAGTACTTC. Translating gives CSAREGTGGLSPTQYF.

This chain links TRBV5-1 with TRBJ2-5; a weak D match, TRBD1 (5 bases). Germline CDR1 is SGHRS and CDR2 is YFSETQ. Trimming shortened V by 5 bases and J by 4 bases, and 21 bases separated the two germline ends. The CDR3 extends over 16 amino acids. This CDR3 reads CASSMNPQDNAETQYF. The CDR3 DNA follows: TGCGCCAGCAGTATGAACCCCCAGGACAATGCAGAGACCCAGTACTTC.

This clonotype was observed many times. The chain couples TRBV10-3 to TRBJ2-1; TRBD2 matches 11 bases. The trim removed 5 bases at V and 3 bases at J, leaving 3 bases unmatched. Germline CDR1 reads ENHRY; CDR2 reads SYGVKD. The CDR3 runs to 15 residues. DNA for the CDR3: TGTGCCATCAGTAGACTAGCGGGGATCTACAATGAGCAGTTCTTC. Translation: CAISRLAGIYNEQFF.

The gene calls are TRBV24-1 and TRBJ2-5; the D gene is possibly TRBD1 (6 bases). The germline CDR1 and CDR2 sequences are KGHDR and SFDVKD. This CDR3 has 17 amino acids. The ends were cut back, 4 bases at V and 4 bases at J, with 21 bases in the middle. CDR3 nucleotides: TGTGCCACCAGTGACACCGGGGCCAGGGGCGACCCAGAGACCCAGTACTTC. Its protein product is CATSDTGARGDPETQYF.

This clonotype was picked up a small number of times. The gene calls are TRBV7-9 and TRBJ1-1; D is unclear. The V end lost 5 bases, the J end lost 5 bases, and 15 bases lay between the germline ends. The CDR3 spans 14 residues. Germline V gene sequence: CDR1 SEHNR, CDR2 FQNEAQ (reference sequence). The CDR3 nucleotides read TGTGCCAGCAGCCCCGTACAGCATCAGACTGAAGCTTTCTTT. Amino acids: CASSPVQHQTEAFF.

This clonotype has a handful of counts. This chain joins TRBV29-1 and TRBJ1-2; D call uncertain. The CDR3 contains 13 residues. V lost 3 bases and J lost 8, with 16 bases in between. Germline V lookup: CDR1 SQVTM, CDR2 ANQGSEA. CDR3 loop: CSVDPTDMYGYTF. DNA of the CDR3: TGCAGCGTTGACCCCACCGACATGTACGGCTACACCTTC. Together with reference TRBV29-1 and TRBJ1-2, the CDR3 gives the full variable domain: SAVISQKPSRDICQRGTSLTIQCQVDSQVTMMFWYRQQPGQSLTLIATANQGSEATYESGFVIDKFPISRPNLTFSTLTVSNMSPEDSSIYLCSVDPTDMYGYTFGSGTRLTVV.

The V call is TRBV15, the J call TRBJ2-1; 12 bases line up with TRBD2. This CDR3 is 18 amino acids long. Germline V gene sequence: CDR1 LNHNV, CDR2 YYDKDF (reference sequence). J gave up 1 base and V 1 base, and 5 bases lay outside the gene matches. The CDR3 DNA is TGTGCCACCAGCAGAGTCCGAGGACTAGCGGGGTCCTACAATGAGCAGTTCTTC. This sequence encodes CATSRVRGLAGSYNEQFF.

This clonotype turned up a few times. The CDR3 here is CASSFDRGSGYTF. For the CDR3, the DNA is TGTGCCAGCAGCTTCGACAGGGGATCAGGCTACACCTTC. The chain recombines TRBV7-9 with TRBJ1-2; 8 bases agree with TRBD1. From germline, CDR1 is SEHNR and CDR2 FQNEAQ (reference sequence). Losses at the gene ends were 3 bases for V and 8 bases for J; bases not matched to a gene: 5. The CDR3 runs to 13 residues.

The V gene is TRBV5-6, the J gene TRBJ1-2; 9 nucleotides line up with TRBD1. The junction had 9 bases not matched to a gene; V was cut back by 7 bases and J by 8 bases. The germline V gene has CDR1 SGHDT and CDR2 YYEEEE. The length of the CDR3 is 13 residues. CDR3 in DNA: TGTGCCAGCGGCCGGGACAGGGTGCAGGGCTACACCTTC. Protein sequence: CASGRDRVQGYTF.

CDR3 nucleotide sequence: TGCGCCAGCAGCTTGCAGAGGACTAGCGGGGGGGATACGCAGTATTTT. It encodes CASSLQRTSGGDTQYF. The chain couples TRBV5-1 to TRBJ2-3; 14 bases line up with TRBD2. The V gene's germline CDR1 is SGHRS and CDR2 YFSETQ. Unmatched junction bases numbered 4, after V lost 1 base and J lost 6 bases. CDR3 length equals 16 residues.

This chain connects TRBV7-3 to TRBJ1-2, with unresolved D. Per germline, CDR1 SGHTA and CDR2 FQGTGA. The CDR3 length is 13 residues. Trimming cost V 5 bases and J 4 bases, with 11 bases left between them. This CDR3 reads CASSHKDGYGYTF. CDR3 in DNA: TGTGCCAGCAGCCATAAGGACGGCTATGGCTACACCTTC.

This clonotype came up many times. The chain couples TRBV7-2 to TRBJ2-7, with TRBD1 matching over 9 bases. This CDR3 spans 17 amino acids. V was clipped by 5 bases and J by 5 bases; unmatched bases: 16. Germline V lookup: CDR1 SGHTA, CDR2 FQGNSA. CDR3 nucleotide sequence: TGTGCCAGCAGCCGGCGGGTACCCGGGACAGGGTCTAACGAGCAGTACTTC. Residues: CASSRRVPGTGSNEQYF.

This clonotype was found many times. DNA of the CDR3: TGTGCCAGCAGTCCCTCGTGGGGGGGGGAGGATACGCAGTATTTT. As protein: CASSPSWGGEDTQYF. This chain connects TRBV12-3 or TRBV12-4 to TRBJ2-3; 7 positions match TRBD2. The length of the CDR3 is 15 residues. V lost 5 bases and J lost 6; bases outside the gene matches: 11.

V is TRBV7-9 and J is TRBJ2-3; possible D gene TRBD2, 7 bases. Germline values: CDR1 SEHNR, CDR2 FQNEAQ (reference sequence). CDR3 size: 17 residues. Trimming cost V 6 bases and J 2 bases, with 21 bases left between them. The CDR3 spells CASRSPEGGVYTDTQYF. The CDR3 DNA follows: TGTGCCAGCAGATCCCCGGAAGGGGGGGTTTACACAGATACGCAGTATTTT.

V usage is TRBV4-1 and J usage is TRBJ2-2; unclear D gene. V dropped 9 bases and J dropped 0 bases, with 8 bases sitting between them. Looked up from germline, CDR1 is MGHRA and CDR2 is YSYEKL. The CDR3 is 13 amino acids. CDR3 sequence: CASTPPNTGELFF. The CDR3 DNA reads as TGCGCCAGTACACCTCCGAACACCGGGGAGCTGTTTTTT.

This clonotype was detected ten times or more. The chain has TRBV30 and TRBJ2-4; unclear D gene. Germline V gives CDR1 GTSNPN, CDR2 SVGIG (reference sequence). The CDR3 totals 13 residues. CDR3 amino acids: CATSRVAKNIQYF. The DNA for the CDR3 is TGTGCGACCAGCCGGGTAGCCAAAAACATTCAGTACTTC.

This clonotype was seen more than once but under ten times. The rearrangement uses TRBV7-2 and TRBJ2-2, with D perhaps TRBD2 (6 bases). With 3 bases removed from V and 3 bases from J, the gap between germline ends came to 17 bases. The CDR3 loop spans 17 amino acids. Germline CDR1 is SGHTA and CDR2 is FQGNSA. CDR3 bases: TGTGCCAGCAGCTTCACCGCGGGAAGGATGGACACCGGGGAGCTGTTTTTT. This encodes CASSFTAGRMDTGELFF.

This clonotype turned up a few times. The chain recombines TRBV6-2 or TRBV6-3 with TRBJ2-7, with D possibly being TRBD1 (5 bases). With 5 bases removed from V and 2 bases from J, the gap between germline ends came to 7 bases. The CDR3 runs 12 residues. Per the germline V gene, CDR1 is MNHEY and CDR2 is SVGEGT. DNA of the CDR3: TGTGCCAGCAGTCGACAGACCTACGAGCAGTACTTC. Residues: CASSRQTYEQYF.

This clonotype was seen only a few times. The chain links TRBV7-2 to TRBJ1-5; D not resolved. The germline V and J ends were trimmed by 5 bases and 3 bases, with 11 bases remaining between them. This CDR3 is built from 14 residues. Germline CDR1 SGHTA, CDR2 FQGNSA. In DNA, the CDR3 is TGTGCCAGCAGCCTGACACCACTCAATCAGCCCCAGCATTTT. It is translated as CASSLTPLNQPQHF.

This chain links TRBV9 with TRBJ2-3; 7 nucleotides agree with TRBD2. With 0 bases clipped from V and 2 bases from J, the junction kept 6 bases outside the gene matches. The CDR3 sequence is 16 residues long. CDR1 is SGDLS, CDR2 YYNGEE, per germline. Here the CDR3 DNA reads TGTGCCAGCAGCGTAGCTGCGGGGGAATACACAGATACGCAGTATTTT. Translating gives CASSVAAGEYTDTQYF.

V gene TRBV6-1 combines with J gene TRBJ2-7; 7 positions match TRBD1. The junction had 8 bases not matched to a gene; V was cut back by 5 bases and J by 7 bases. This CDR3 region has 13 residues. Germline CDR1 reads MNHNS; CDR2 reads SASEGT. The CDR3 region is CASSPSQGLEQYF. The CDR3 coding sequence is TGTGCCAGCAGTCCTTCACAGGGGTTGGAGCAGTACTTC.

The sample holds a few counts of this clonotype. The chain links TRBV4-3 to TRBJ2-3; D call uncertain. CDR3 length equals 18 residues. V was clipped by 1 base and J by 2 bases, with 19 bases between them. Germline V gives CDR1 LGHNA, CDR2 YSLEER. The CDR3 here is CASSQARMDGRNTDTQYF. In DNA, the CDR3 is TGCGCCAGCAGCCAAGCGAGAATGGACGGACGTAACACAGATACGCAGTATTTT.

Many counts were recorded for this clonotype. The chain employs TRBV18 and TRBJ2-2; D is ambiguous. The CDR3 loop spans 11 amino acids. V shed 5 bases and J shed 5 bases, with 3 bases lying between them. The V gene's germline CDR1 is KGHSH and CDR2 LQKENI. The DNA of the CDR3 is TGTGCCAGCTCAGAAACCGGGGAGCTGTTTTTT. Encoded protein: CASSETGELFF. Full variable domain (outside the CDR3, taken from reference TRBV18 and TRBJ2-2): NAGVMQNPRHLVRRRGQEARLRCSPMKGHSHVYWYRQLPEEGLKFMVYLQKENIIDESGMPKERFSAEFPKEGPSILRIQQVVRGDSAAYFCASSETGELFFGEGSRLTVL.

This clonotype was observed a handful of times. The V and J genes are TRBV12-3 or TRBV12-4 and TRBJ1-2; 8 bases fit TRBD1. V was pared by 4 bases and J by 4 bases, with 5 bases of the junction left unmatched. The CDR3 sequence is 14 residues long. Written as DNA, the CDR3 is TGTGCCAGCAGTTACGAACAGGGGGTCTATGGCTACACCTTC. Protein sequence: CASSYEQGVYGYTF.

This clonotype has only a few counts. The chain combines TRBV25-1 with TRBJ2-7; tentatively, D is TRBD2 (7 bases). The ends were cut back, 9 bases at V and 6 bases at J, with 18 bases in the middle. Germline V gene sequence: CDR1 MGHDK, CDR2 SYGVNS. The CDR3 runs to 13 residues. CDR3 nucleotides: TGTGCCAGTCTTGGAGGGGGGGGCCTCGAGCAGTACTTC. It codes for CASLGGGGLEQYF.